This note documents a single TCR beta chain sequence. The data are from a study of blood T cell repertoires in COVID-19. In the study overall: Donors in the United States, Italy and Spain gave samples during acute or convalescent COVID-19. PBMCs, B-cell-depleted T cells, or T cells were the source of the cDNA or gDNA that made up the material.

Per the original methods: Counts of nucleated cells, estimated from reference gene primer amplification, were obtained. The protocol was immunoSEQ multiplex PCR, while the TCRdb copy is restricted to in-frame clones and leaves out a portion. V, J and clone size derive from that table, while D and trimming were established from the DNA sequence. This sample has about 140,000 clones, with almost 85% found just once. V gave up 1 base and J gave up 7 bases; unmatched junction bases: 14. Germline V gene data show CDR1 as PRHDT and CDR2 as FYEKMQ (reference sequence). CDR3 length equals 18 residues. Sequenced input: peripheral blood. V and J are TRBV13 and TRBJ2-5; TRBD2 agrees at 11 bases. The TCR was taken from a man in his fifties with acute or convalescent COVID-19. This CDR3 is CASSLERLAGGPIGTQYF. The CDR3 DNA reads as TGTGCCAGCAGCTTAGAAAGGCTAGCGGGGGGCCCGATCGGGACCCAGTACTTC.